This TCR beta chain is drawn from a study of cytomegalovirus exposure and HLA in healthy donors. Study-wide background: Earlier, almost 120 million unique TCR beta sequences were recovered from approximately 200 million T cells by an analysis. Study-level findings and limits: Exclusion applied to some V segments, including TRBV6-2 and TRBV6-3, as they were indistinguishable. In a later analysis, at a false discovery rate of 0.05, under 20,000 TCR beta sequences matched HLA alleles. Relative to equally common others, HLA-associated TCR beta chains showed greater clonal expansion in a later analysis.

The PCR used 60 Vbeta and 13 Jbeta primers. The method was immunoSEQ multiplex PCR; TCRdb's version includes in-frame clones alone and lacks a portion of them. This sample yields about 170,000 clones, of which about 80% are seen a single time; 1% belongs to the top ten. The V end was cut by 3 bases, the J end by 4 bases, with 13 bases between. Germline V gene lookup returns CDR1 LNHDA and CDR2 SQIVND (reference sequence). This CDR3 region has 15 residues. Remarks on this clone: The antigen remains undetermined.

The genes are TRBV19 and TRBJ1-5; D possibly corresponds to TRBD1 (6 bases). This sequence originates from a woman aged 45-59 years in good health and CMV-seropositive. Sequencing input: PBMCs. The CDR3: CASSITGPGNQPQHF. Written as DNA, the CDR3 is TGTGCCAGTAGTATTACAGGGCCGGGGAATCAGCCCCAGCATTTT.